Below, 3 T cell receptor beta chains from the same sample are listed, as sequenced in a study of beta chain features in type 1 diabetes. Every isolated RNA sample was fully reverse transcribed, so sequencing captured expressed TCRB transcripts. Using immunoSEQ multiplex PCR, the repertoire was profiled, and TCRdb retains in-frame clones only, with some absent. The sample contains some 190,000 clones, roughly 7.1% of which appear only once. Their antigens are not known. Study findings and constraints: The study found moderately but significantly shorter TCRB CDR3s in all four CD4+ subsets of Type 1 diabetes patients.

Material for sequencing was central memory CD4+ T cells from blood. All receptors derive from a woman aged 35 to 49 with type 1 diabetes.

J is TRBJ2-7 and V is TRBV19, with TRBD1 matching over 7 bases. V was clipped by 3 bases and J by 6 bases; unmatched bases: 5. The CDR3 runs 13 residues. Germline V lookup: CDR1 LNHDA, CDR2 SQIVND (reference sequence). This CDR3 is CASSIDRAGEQYF. In DNA, the CDR3 is TGTGCCAGTAGTATCGACAGGGCTGGCGAGCAGTACTTC.

This clone occurred a few times. This sequence joins TRBV4-2 and TRBJ2-7, with D perhaps matching TRBD1 (5 bases). Germline CDR1 and CDR2: LGHNA and YNFKEQ. CDR3 length: 14 residues. The germline V and J ends were trimmed by 2 bases and 4 bases, with 12 bases remaining between them. The DNA for the CDR3 is TGTGCCAGCAGCCAAACCCTTGACAGTTACGAGCAGTACTTC. It codes for CASSQTLDSYEQYF.

This clone has just a few counts. This chain links TRBV4-2 with TRBJ2-5; D remains ambiguous. The germline gives CDR1 LGHNA, CDR2 YNFKEQ. V lost 1 base, J lost 2 bases, and 8 bases lay in between. The CDR3 length is 14 residues. CDR3 amino acids: CASSQGTVQETQYF. CDR3 coding DNA: TGTGCCAGCAGCCAAGGCACAGTACAAGAGACCCAGTACTTC.